These T cell receptor beta chains were read from a single sample in a study of OX40 agonist ivuxolimab in advanced cancers. Sequencing was performed with immunoSEQ multiplex PCR; in TCRdb, only in-frame clones are kept and a portion is missing. The top ten clones hold 4.6% of a sample with roughly 77,000 clones, 81% of them seen once. The specimen was CD4+ or CD8+ T cells sorted from blood, collected in a trial of the OX40 agonist ivuxolimab. The receptors originated from an adult with an advanced solid tumor such as melanoma, head and neck, liver or kidney cancer. CDR3s include the opening cysteine and the closing phenylalanine or tryptophan.

j_gene: TRBJ2-7
v_gene: TRBV11-1
CDR3aa: CASSLTGVLYEQYF

j_gene: TRBJ2-1
v_gene: TRBV5-1
CDR3aa: CASRPTSGGSYHEQFF

j_gene: TRBJ1-2
v_gene: TRBV7-9
CDR3aa: CASNPIGFNYGYTF

j_gene: TRBJ2-1
v_gene: TRBV6-5
CDR3aa: CASRGTPHEQFF

j_gene: TRBJ2-1
v_gene: TRBV5-1
CDR3aa: CASSRAGSPNEQFF

j_gene: TRBJ2-7
v_gene: TRBV5-1
CDR3aa: CASSLVGNEQYF

j_gene: TRBJ1-2
v_gene: TRBV2
CDR3aa: CASSEYPDSRGYTF

j_gene: TRBJ2-3
v_gene: TRBV10-3
CDR3aa: CAISDRPYGTDTQYF

j_gene: TRBJ2-1
v_gene: TRBV19
CDR3aa: CASSKGLALEGNEQFF

j_gene: TRBJ1-1
v_gene: TRBV20-1
CDR3aa: CSAEEAEAFF

j_gene: TRBJ2-7
v_gene: TRBV6-6
CDR3aa: CASSPTSYEQYF

j_gene: TRBJ1-3
v_gene: TRBV7-6
CDR3aa: CASSLGANSGNTIYF

j_gene: TRBJ1-2
v_gene: TRBV7-9
CDR3aa: CAHRDNLYGYTF

j_gene: TRBJ2-2
v_gene: TRBV4-1
CDR3aa: CASSPGTALAGARGTGELFF

j_gene: TRBJ1-1
v_gene: TRBV19
CDR3aa: CASSIWMERTEAFF

j_gene: TRBJ2-2
v_gene: TRBV7-3
CDR3aa: CASSLYGGELFF

j_gene: TRBJ2-7
v_gene: TRBV7-3
CDR3aa: CASSTSGGAPYEQYF

j_gene: TRBJ2-6
v_gene: TRBV4-3
CDR3aa: CASSQWTGGSSGANVLTF

j_gene: TRBJ1-2
v_gene: TRBV6-6
CDR3aa: CASSLSRGGYTF

j_gene: TRBJ2-1
v_gene: TRBV5-1
CDR3aa: CASSYPSGGGQNEQFF